What follows describes a single TCR beta chain. This specimen comes from a study of blood T cell repertoires in COVID-19. The length of the CDR3 is 14 residues. Germline V gene sequence: CDR1 SGHTA, CDR2 FQGTGA. V was pared by 5 bases and J by 4 bases, with 12 bases between. Method: immunoSEQ multiplex PCR; TCRdb's copy keeps in-frame clones and lacks some. Counted here are about 220,000 clones, roughly four fifths occurring once; the ten biggest clones make up less than 6%. The chain is built from TRBV7-3 and TRBJ2-1; weak D call: TRBD2 (5 bases). Specimen: peripheral blood. The TCR was taken from a woman aged 70 to 79 with COVID-19, enrolled during active disease. The CDR3 bases are TGTGCCAGCAGCCGTCCGGGGTCATACAATGAGCAGTTCTTC. Amino acids: CASSRPGSYNEQFF.